This T cell receptor beta chain was recovered during a study of CXCR3-negative and CXCR3-positive naive CD8 T cells (dated by TCRdb to about 2019). With respect to the entire study: In total, approximately 150 million TRB reads were obtained, corresponding to roughly 1.5 +/- 0.3 million reads per library. Naive subsets from five or six donors and memory cells from 3 donors were included in the TRBV-TRBJ cluster analysis. Data from under 12 donors, pooled across two independent experiments, went into the diversity and physicochemical repertoire analyses. Points the paper makes about the study in general: Because surface CD5, which is linked to self-reactivity in mice, was comparable between the naive subsets, TCR interaction strength was also inferred from TRB CDR3 physicochemical properties. Naive CXCR3-negative and CXCR3-positive cells from the same donor showed similar TRBV-TRBJ usage, whereas memory cells showed distinct patterns. Compared with CXCR3-negative naive cells, CXCR3-positive naive cells had TRB CDR3s with higher hydrophobicity (lower Kidera factor 4), lower energy, and higher strength and volume indices. CXCR3 expression partially decreased after cryopreservation, so most assays used freshly isolated PBMCs. Repertoire diversity was comparably high in both naive subsets but much lower in memory CD8+ T cells.

There are 15 amino acids in the CDR3, from cysteine to phenylalanine inclusive. DNA for this receptor is not on file. Sequences MGHRA (CDR1) and YSYEKL (CDR2) are obtained from the germline V gene. Sequencer: NextSeq 550. The Human TCR Profiling Kit (MiLaboratory) was used to make UMI-labeled 5' RACE TRB cDNA libraries. The full amount of extracted RNA was used for cDNA synthesis, and the full amount of resulting cDNA was used for PCR amplification. Libraries were prepared in parallel using an identical number of PCR cycles. The study's processing was this. With a requirement of at least two reads per UMI, MIGEC and MiXCR extracted about 48,000 +/- 9,800 unique UMI-labeled TRB cDNA molecules per library. An average of roughly 40,000 +/- 10,000 functional in-frame TRB CDR3 nucleotide clonotypes without stop codons was found per library. Diversity metrics, including normalized Shannon-Wiener and Chao1, were computed in VDJtools after downsampling to 5000 UMI-labeled TRB molecules per sample. VDJtools computed clonotype-size-weighted physicochemical properties of the central five CDR3 residues: interaction energy, strength, volume and Kidera factor 4. TCRdb reprocessed the reads and assigns one entry to each CDR3 protein sequence, leaving out DNA. The V and J calls were determined by TCRdb, not by the authors. The table kept for this sample lists approximately 88,000 distinct CDR3 sequences. The ten largest clones add up to approximately 0.54% of the sample.

For this clonotype: What antigen it recognizes has not been identified.

For every CD8+ T cell subset, 250,000 to 300,000 cells were flow-sorted straight into RLT lysis buffer, and each subset was sorted in triplicate. Naive CD8+ T cells were defined stringently as CD45RO-CCR7+CD27+CD95- to exclude memory contaminants. Peripheral blood mononuclear cells were isolated from buffy coats by standard density gradient centrifugation. A FACSAria III was used to flow-sort naive CXCR3-negative and CXCR3-positive CD8+ T cells. An RNeasy Mini Kit was used to extract total RNA from the sorted cells. The chain uses TRBV4-1 and TRBJ1-2. The sequence derives from a human donor in good health. Some clones in this sample may be carry-over from other donors' samples. Material: naive CXCR3+ CD8+ T cells from blood. The cell subset or site label on this specimen signifies: CD45RO-CCR7+CD27+CD95- naive CD8+ T cells expressing CXCR3 (TNR3+). The CDR3: CASSQEAGRGYGYTF.